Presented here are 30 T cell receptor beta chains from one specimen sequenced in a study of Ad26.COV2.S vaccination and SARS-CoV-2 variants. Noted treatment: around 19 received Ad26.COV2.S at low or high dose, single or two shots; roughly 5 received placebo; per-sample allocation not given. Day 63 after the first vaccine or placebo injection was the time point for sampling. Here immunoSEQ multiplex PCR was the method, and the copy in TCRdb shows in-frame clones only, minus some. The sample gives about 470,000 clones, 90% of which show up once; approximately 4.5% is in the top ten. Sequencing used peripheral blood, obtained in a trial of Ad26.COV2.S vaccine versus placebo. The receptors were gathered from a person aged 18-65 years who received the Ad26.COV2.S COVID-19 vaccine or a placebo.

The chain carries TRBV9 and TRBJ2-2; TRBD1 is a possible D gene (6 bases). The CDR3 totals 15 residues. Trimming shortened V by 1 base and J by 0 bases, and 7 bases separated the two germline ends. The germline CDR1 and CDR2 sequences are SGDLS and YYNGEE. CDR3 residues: CASSVNRANTGELFF. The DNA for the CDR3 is TGTGCCAGCAGCGTAAACAGGGCGAACACCGGGGAGCTGTTTTTT.

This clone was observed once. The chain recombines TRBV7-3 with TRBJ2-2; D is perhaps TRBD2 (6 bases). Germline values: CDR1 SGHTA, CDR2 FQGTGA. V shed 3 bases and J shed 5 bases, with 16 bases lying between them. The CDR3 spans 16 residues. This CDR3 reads CASSFFGGRGTGELFF. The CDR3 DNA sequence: TGTGCCAGCAGCTTTTTCGGAGGGAGAGGGACCGGGGAGCTGTTTTTT.

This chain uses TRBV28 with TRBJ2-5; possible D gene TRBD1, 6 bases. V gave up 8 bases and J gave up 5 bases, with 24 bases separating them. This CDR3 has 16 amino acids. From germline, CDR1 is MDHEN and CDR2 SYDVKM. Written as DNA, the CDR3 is TGTGCCAGCTCTCGTGGGGGCAGGGGCGGTCGGGAGACCCAGTACTTC. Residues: CASSRGGRGGRETQYF.

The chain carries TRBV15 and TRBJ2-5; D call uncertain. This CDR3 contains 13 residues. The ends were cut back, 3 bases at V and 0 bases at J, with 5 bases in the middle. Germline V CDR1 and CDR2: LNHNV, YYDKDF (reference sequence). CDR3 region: CATSRTHQETQYF. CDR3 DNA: TGTGCCACCAGCAGGACACACCAAGAGACCCAGTACTTC.

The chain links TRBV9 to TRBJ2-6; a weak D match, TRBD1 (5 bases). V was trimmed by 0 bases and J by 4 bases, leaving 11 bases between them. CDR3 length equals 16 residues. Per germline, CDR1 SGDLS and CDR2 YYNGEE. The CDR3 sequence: CASSVATGSGANVLTF. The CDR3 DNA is TGTGCCAGCAGCGTAGCTACAGGCTCGGGGGCCAACGTCCTGACTTTC.

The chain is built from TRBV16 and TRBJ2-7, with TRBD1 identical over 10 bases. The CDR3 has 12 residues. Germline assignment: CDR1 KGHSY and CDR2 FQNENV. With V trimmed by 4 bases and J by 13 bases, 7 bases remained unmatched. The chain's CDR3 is CASSPGTGVIYF. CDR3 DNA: TGTGCCAGCAGCCCCGGGACAGGGGTAATCTACTTC. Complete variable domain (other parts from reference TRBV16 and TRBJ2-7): GEEVAQTPKHLVRGEGQKAKLYCAPIKGHSYVFWYQQVLKNEFKFLISFQNENVFDETGMPKERFSAKCLPNSPCSLEIQATKLEDSAVYFCASSPGTGVIYFGPGTRLTVT.

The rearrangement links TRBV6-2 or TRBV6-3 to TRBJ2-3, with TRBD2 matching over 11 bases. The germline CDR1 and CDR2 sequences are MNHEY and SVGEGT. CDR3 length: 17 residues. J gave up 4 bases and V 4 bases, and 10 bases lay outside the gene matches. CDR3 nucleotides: TGTGCCAGCAGTTCCTTCCCACTAGCGGGAGTTTCAGATACGCAGTATTTT. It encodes CASSSFPLAGVSDTQYF.

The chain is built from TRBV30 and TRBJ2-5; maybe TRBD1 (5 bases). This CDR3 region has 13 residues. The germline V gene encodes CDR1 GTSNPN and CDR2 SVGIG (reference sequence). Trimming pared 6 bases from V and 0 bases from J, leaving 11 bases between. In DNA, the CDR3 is TGTGCCTGTTACAACAGGTACCAAGAGACCCAGTACTTC. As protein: CACYNRYQETQYF.

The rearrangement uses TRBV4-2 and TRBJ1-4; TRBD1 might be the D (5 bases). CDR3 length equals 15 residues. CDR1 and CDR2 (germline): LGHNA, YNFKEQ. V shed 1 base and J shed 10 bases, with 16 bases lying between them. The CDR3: CASSQARDGLRKLFF. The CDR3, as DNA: TGTGCCAGCAGCCAAGCCCGGGACGGTCTGCGAAAACTGTTTTTT.

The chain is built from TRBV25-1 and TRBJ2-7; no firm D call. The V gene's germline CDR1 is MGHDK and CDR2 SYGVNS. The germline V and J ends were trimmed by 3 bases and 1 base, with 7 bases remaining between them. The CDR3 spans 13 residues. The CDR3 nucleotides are TGTGCCAGCAGTGAGCTTGGATCCTACGAGCAGTACTTC. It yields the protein CASSELGSYEQYF.

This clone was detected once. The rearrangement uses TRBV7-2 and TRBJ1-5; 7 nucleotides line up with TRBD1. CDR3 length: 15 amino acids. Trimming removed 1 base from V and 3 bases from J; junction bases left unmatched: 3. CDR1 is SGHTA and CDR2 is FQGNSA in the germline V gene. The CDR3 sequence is CASSLEGQNNQPQHF. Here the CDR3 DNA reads TGTGCCAGCAGCTTAGAGGGACAGAACAATCAGCCCCAGCATTTT.

The CDR3 DNA is TGTGCCAGCAGCCACGCCCTAGGTGCGTCGTATGGCTACACCTTC. Its translation: CASSHALGASYGYTF. The rearrangement uses TRBV3-1 (or the pseudogene TRBV3-2) and TRBJ1-2; D ambiguous. In germline, CDR1 is LGHDT, CDR2 YNNKEL (reference sequence). V was shortened by 3 bases and J by 5 bases, with 16 bases between the two germline ends. This CDR3 is built from 15 residues.

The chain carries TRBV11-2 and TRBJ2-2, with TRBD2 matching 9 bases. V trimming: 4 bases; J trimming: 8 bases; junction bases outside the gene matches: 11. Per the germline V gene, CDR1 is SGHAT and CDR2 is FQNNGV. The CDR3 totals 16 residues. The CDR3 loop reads CASSYLAGQRSGELFF. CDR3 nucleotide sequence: TGTGCCAGCAGCTATCTAGCGGGACAACGGAGTGGGGAGCTGTTTTTT. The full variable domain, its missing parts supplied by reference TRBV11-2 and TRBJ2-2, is EAGVAQSPRYKIIEKRQSVAFWCNPISGHATLYWYQQILGQGPKLLIQFQNNGVVDDSQLPKDRFSAERLKGVDSTLKIQPAKLEDSAVYLCASSYLAGQRSGELFFGEGSRLTVL.

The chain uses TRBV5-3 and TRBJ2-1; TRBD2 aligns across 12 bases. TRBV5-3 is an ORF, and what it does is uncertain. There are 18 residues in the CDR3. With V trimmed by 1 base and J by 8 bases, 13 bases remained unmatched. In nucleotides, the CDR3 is TGTGCCAGAAGCTTGTCGACCCGACTAGCGGGAGTGAGCCATGAGCAGTTCTTC. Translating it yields CARSLSTRLAGVSHEQFF.

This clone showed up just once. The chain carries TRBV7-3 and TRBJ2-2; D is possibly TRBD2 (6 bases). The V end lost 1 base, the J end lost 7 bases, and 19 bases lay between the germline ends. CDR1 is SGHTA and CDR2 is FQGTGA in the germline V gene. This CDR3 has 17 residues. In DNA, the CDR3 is TGTGCCAGCAGCTTAAATCCTCGGAGGGGCAATTACGGGGAGCTGTTTTTT. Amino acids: CASSLNPRRGNYGELFF.

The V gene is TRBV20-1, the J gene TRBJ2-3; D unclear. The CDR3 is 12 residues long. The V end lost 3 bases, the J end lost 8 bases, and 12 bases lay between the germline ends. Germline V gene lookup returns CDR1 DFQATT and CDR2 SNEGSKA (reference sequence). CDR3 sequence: CSASVVMGTQYF. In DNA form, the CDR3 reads TGCAGTGCTAGTGTGGTGATGGGTACGCAGTATTTT.

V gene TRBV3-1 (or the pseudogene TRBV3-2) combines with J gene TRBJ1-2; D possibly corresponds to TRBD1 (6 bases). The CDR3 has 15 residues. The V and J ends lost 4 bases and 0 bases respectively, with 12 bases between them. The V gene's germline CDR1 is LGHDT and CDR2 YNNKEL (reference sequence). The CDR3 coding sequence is TGTGCCAGCAGCCCACCACAGGGTTCTAACTATGGCTACACCTTC. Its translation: CASSPPQGSNYGYTF.

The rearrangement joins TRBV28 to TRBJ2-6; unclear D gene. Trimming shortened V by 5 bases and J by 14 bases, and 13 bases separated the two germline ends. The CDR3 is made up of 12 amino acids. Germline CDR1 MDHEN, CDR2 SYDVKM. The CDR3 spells CASSPPVILLTF. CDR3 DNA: TGTGCCAGCAGTCCTCCCGTTATCCTCCTGACTTTC.

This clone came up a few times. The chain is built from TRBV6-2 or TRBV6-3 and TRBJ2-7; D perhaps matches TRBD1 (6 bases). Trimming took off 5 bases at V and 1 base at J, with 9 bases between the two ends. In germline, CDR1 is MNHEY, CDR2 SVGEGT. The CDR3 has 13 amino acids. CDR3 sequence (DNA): TGTGCCAGCAGTCCGGGACATTCCTACGAGCAGTACTTC. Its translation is CASSPGHSYEQYF.

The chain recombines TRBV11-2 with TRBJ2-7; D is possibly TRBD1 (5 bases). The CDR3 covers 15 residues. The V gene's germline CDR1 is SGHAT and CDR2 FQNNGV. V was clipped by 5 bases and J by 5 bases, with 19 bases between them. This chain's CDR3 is CASSLAARGRNEQYF. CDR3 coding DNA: TGTGCCAGCAGCCTGGCTGCAAGGGGTCGTAACGAGCAGTACTTC.

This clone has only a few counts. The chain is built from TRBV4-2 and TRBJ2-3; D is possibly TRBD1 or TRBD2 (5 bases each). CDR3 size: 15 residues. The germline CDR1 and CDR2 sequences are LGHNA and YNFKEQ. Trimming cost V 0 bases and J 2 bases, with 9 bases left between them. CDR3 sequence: CASSQDWGNTDTQYF. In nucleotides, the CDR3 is TGTGCCAGCAGCCAAGATTGGGGGAACACAGATACGCAGTATTTT.

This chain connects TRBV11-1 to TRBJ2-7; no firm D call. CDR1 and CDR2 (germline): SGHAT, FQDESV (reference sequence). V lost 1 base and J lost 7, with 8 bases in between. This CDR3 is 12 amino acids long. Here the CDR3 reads CASSLGVSEQYF. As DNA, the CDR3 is TGTGCCAGCAGCTTAGGAGTTAGTGAGCAGTACTTC. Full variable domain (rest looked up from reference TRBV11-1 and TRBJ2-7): EAEVAQSPRYKITEKSQAVAFWCDPISGHATLYWYRQILGQGPELLVQFQDESVVDDSQLPKDRFSAERLKGVDSTLKIQPAELGDSAMYLCASSLGVSEQYFGPGTRLTVT.

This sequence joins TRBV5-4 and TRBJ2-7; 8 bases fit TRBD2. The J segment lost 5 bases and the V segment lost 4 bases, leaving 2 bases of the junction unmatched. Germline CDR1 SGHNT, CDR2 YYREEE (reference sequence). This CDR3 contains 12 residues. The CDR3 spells CASSREGDEQYF. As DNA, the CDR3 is TGTGCCAGCAGCCGGGAGGGGGACGAGCAGTACTTC.

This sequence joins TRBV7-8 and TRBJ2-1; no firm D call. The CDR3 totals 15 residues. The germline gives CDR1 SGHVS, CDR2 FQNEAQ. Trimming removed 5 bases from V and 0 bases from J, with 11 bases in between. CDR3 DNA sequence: TGTGCCAGCAGCGGAGACCAGAGCTCCTACAATGAGCAGTTCTTC. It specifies CASSGDQSSYNEQFF.

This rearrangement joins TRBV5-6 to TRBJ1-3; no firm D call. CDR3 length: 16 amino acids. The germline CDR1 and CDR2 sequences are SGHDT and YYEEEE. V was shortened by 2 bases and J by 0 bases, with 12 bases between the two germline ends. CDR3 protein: CASSLGGSLSGNTIYF. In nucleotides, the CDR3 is TGTGCCAGCAGCTTAGGAGGCAGCCTCTCTGGAAACACCATATATTTT. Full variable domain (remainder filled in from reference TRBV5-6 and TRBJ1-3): DAGVTQSPTHLIKTRGQQVTLRCSPKSGHDTVSWYQQALGQGPQFIFQYYEEEERQRGNFPDRFSGHQFPNYSSELNVNALLLGDSALYLCASSLGGSLSGNTIYFGEGSWLTVV.

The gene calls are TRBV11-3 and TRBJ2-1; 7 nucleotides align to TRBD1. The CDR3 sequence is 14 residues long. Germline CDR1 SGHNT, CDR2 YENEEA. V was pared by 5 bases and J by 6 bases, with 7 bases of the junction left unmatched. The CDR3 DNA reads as TGTGCCAGCAGCCTTCAGGGGGAAGGCAATGAGCAGTTCTTC. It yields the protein CASSLQGEGNEQFF.

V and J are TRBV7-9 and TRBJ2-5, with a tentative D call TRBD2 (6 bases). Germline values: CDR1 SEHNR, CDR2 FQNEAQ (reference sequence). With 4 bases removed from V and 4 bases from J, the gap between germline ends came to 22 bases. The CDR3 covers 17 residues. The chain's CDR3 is CASSSATGAGTPETQYF. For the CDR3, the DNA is TGTGCCAGCAGCTCCGCTACGGGCGCGGGAACCCCAGAGACCCAGTACTTC.

For the CDR3, the DNA is TGTGCCACCAGTGTTCTCAATGAGCAGTTCTTC. Translated: CATSVLNEQFF. The chain is built from TRBV24-1 and TRBJ2-1; D gene ambiguous. The CDR3 runs 11 residues. With 5 bases removed from V and 6 bases from J, the gap between germline ends came to 4 bases. Germline V lookup: CDR1 KGHDR, CDR2 SFDVKD.

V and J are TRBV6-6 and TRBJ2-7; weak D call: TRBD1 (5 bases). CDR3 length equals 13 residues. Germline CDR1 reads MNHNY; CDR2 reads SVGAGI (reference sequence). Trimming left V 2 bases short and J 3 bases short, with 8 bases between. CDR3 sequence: CASSYRRDYEQYF. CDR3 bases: TGTGCCAGCAGTTACCGCAGGGACTACGAGCAGTACTTC.

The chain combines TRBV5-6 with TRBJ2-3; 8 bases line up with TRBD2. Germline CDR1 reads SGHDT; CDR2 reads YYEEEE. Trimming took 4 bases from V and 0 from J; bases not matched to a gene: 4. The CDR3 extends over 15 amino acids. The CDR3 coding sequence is TGTGCCAGCAGCCCTAGACTAGCGAGCACAGATACGCAGTATTTT. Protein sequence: CASSPRLASTDTQYF.